These 24 T cell receptor beta chains originate from one sample sequenced in a study of molecular identifiers for immune sequencing clone quantification. One entry per CDR3 protein, called by TCRdb with MiXCR from the PCR reads. The data show hundreds of thousands of distinct CDR3 sequences, about 25% seen once. Material: naive CD8+ T cells from blood, with Jurkat cell RNA spiked in. Subset meaning: FACS-sorted CD8+CD4-CCR7+CD45RA+ naive T cells. These receptors were collected from a human donor in good health. Some libraries in this study had Jurkat cell RNA spiked in.

Details on this clonotype: A read error may be the cause here, since a much bigger clone is one base away. The gene calls are TRBV7-9 and TRBJ2-7; no clear D. CDR3 length: 12 amino acids. From germline, CDR1 is SEHNR and CDR2 FQNEAQ (reference sequence). The CDR3 DNA reads TGTGCCAGCAGCTCCTCGACTTACGGGCAGTACTTC. Translated, it gives CASSSSTYGQYF.

This clonotype was detected many times. V usage is TRBV9 and J usage is TRBJ1-4; 7 bases match TRBD1. Germline loops: CDR1 SGDLS, CDR2 YYNGEE. The CDR3 extends over 17 amino acids. J was trimmed by 5 bases and V by 3 bases; bases with no gene match: 13. As DNA, the CDR3 is TGTGCCAGCAGCGGGGGACAGCCTAACTACCGAAATGAAAAACTGTTTTTT. Amino acid sequence: CASSGGQPNYRNEKLFF.

In this sample, this clonotype turned up once. Possible read error: a much larger clone is one base away. The chain joins TRBV4-3 to TRBJ1-2; no clear D. V lost 0 bases and J 3 bases, leaving 11 bases between the germline ends. Germline lookup yields CDR1 LGHNA and CDR2 YSLEER. The CDR3 length is 15 residues. The CDR3: CASSQDKGTYYGYTF. The CDR3 DNA sequence: TGCGCCAGCAGCCAAGATAAAGGCACTTACTATGGCTACACCTTC.

This clonotype was observed at least ten times. In DNA, the CDR3 is TGTGCCACCGCGACTAGCGGGAGGGCCTGGACCCAGTACTTC. It is translated as CATATSGRAWTQYF. J is TRBJ2-5 and V is TRBV7-2; TRBD2 aligns across 14 bases. The CDR3 totals 14 residues. Trimming removed 10 bases from V and 7 bases from J; junction bases left unmatched: 8. The germline V gene encodes CDR1 SGHTA and CDR2 FQGNSA. Filled out from reference TRBV7-2 and TRBJ2-5, the complete variable domain reads GAGVSQSPSNKVTEKGKDVELRCDPISGHTALYWYRQSLGQGLEFLIYFQGNSAPDKSGLPSDRFSAERTGGSVSTLTIQRTQQEDSAVYLCATATSGRAWTQYFGPGTRLLVL.

This clonotype has at least ten counts. The chain is built from TRBV27 and TRBJ2-5; weak D call: TRBD1 (5 bases). Trimming cost V 1 base and J 2 bases, with 14 bases left between them. Germline-derived CDR1 and CDR2 are MNHEY and SMNVEV (reference sequence). The CDR3 has 16 residues. The CDR3 loop is CASSLLDPQGQETQYF. Written as DNA, the CDR3 is TGTGCCAGCAGTTTATTGGACCCCCAGGGACAAGAGACCCAGTACTTC.

This clonotype turned up a few times. The gene calls are TRBV7-9 and TRBJ2-7; TRBD1 agrees at 7 bases. Germline V CDR1 and CDR2: SEHNR, FQNEAQ (reference sequence). The CDR3 covers 15 residues. Trimming at V came to 3 bases and at J to 0 bases, leaving 5 bases not matched to a gene. CDR3 sequence: CASSFGTASSYEQYF. DNA of the CDR3: TGTGCCAGCAGCTTTGGGACAGCGAGCTCCTACGAGCAGTACTTC. Full variable domain (remainder filled in from reference TRBV7-9 and TRBJ2-7): DTGVSQNPRHKITKRGQNVTFRCDPISEHNRLYWYRQTLGQGPEFLTYFQNEAQLEKSRLLSDRFSAERPKGSFSTLEIQRTEQGDSAMYLCASSFGTASSYEQYFGPGTRLTVT.

To note about this clonotype: A much larger clone lies a single base off, so this may be a read error. The V gene is TRBV29-1, the J gene TRBJ2-5; D is unclear. This CDR3 has 14 amino acids. Germline V gene sequence: CDR1 SQVTM, CDR2 ANQGSEA. Trimming took 6 bases from V and 5 from J, leaving 19 bases between them. The DNA of the CDR3 is TGCAGCGTGGGGTACAGACCCGGTTTGGAGACCCAGTACTTC. Its protein is CSVGYRPGLETQYF.

With regard to this clonotype: A much larger clone differs by one base, so this may be a read error. This sequence joins TRBV14 and TRBJ1-4, with TRBD1 as a possible D gene (5 bases). CDR3 length: 15 residues. The germline V gene has CDR1 SGHDN and CDR2 FVKESK. The CDR3 sequence: CASSLGAAVNGKLFF. CDR3 nucleotides: TGTGCCAGCAGCCTTGGGGCAGCGGTAAATGGAAAACTGTTTTTT.

This clonotype was found once. This chain links TRBV12-3 or TRBV12-4 with TRBJ1-4, with D perhaps TRBD1 (6 bases). Trimming took 3 bases from V and 7 from J, leaving 21 bases between them. CDR3 size: 17 residues. Here the CDR3 DNA reads TGTGCCAGCAGTTTCGGCCGGGCTCGGGGGGCATTTGAAAAACTGTTTTTT. It specifies CASSFGRARGAFEKLFF.

As regards this clonotype: The germline gene is not matched at one end of the junction; a read error may be the cause. V is TRBV6-4 and J is TRBJ2-1; a possible D gene is TRBD2 (6 bases). There are 14 residues in the CDR3. The germline gives CDR1 MRHNA, CDR2 SNTAGT. The CDR3 sequence is CASPRRDGYNGQFF. In nucleotides, the CDR3 is TGTGCCAGTCCCAGGCGGGATGGTTACAATGGGCAGTTCTTC.

This clonotype has at least ten counts. The chain carries TRBV11-2 and TRBJ1-1, with D uncertain. There are 13 residues in the CDR3. Germline V gene lookup returns CDR1 SGHAT and CDR2 FQNNGV. Trimming pared 8 bases from V and 1 base from J, leaving 11 bases between. CDR3: CASRLDTNTEAFF. The CDR3 DNA reads TGTGCCAGCCGACTCGACACGAACACTGAAGCTTTCTTT.

In regard to this clonotype: A much larger clone is a single base away; this may be a read error. The V and J genes are TRBV20-1 and TRBJ2-3, with TRBD2 matching over 10 bases. This CDR3 is built from 15 residues. With 3 bases clipped from V and 5 bases from J, the junction kept 8 bases outside the gene matches. Germline values: CDR1 DFQATT, CDR2 SNEGSKA (reference sequence). In nucleotides, the CDR3 is TGCAGTGCTAGCGGGACTAGCGTACACATAGATACGCAGTATTTT. It specifies CSASGTSVHIDTQYF.

The chain couples TRBV11-3 to TRBJ2-3, with D possibly being TRBD1 or TRBD2 (5 bases each). V lost 1 base and J lost 1, with 15 bases in between. Germline values: CDR1 SGHNT, CDR2 YENEEA. This CDR3 contains 17 residues. The CDR3 DNA follows: TGTGCCAGCAGCTTAGGCAAGGGGACCCGGCGCACAGATACGCAGTATTTT. It encodes CASSLGKGTRRTDTQYF.

The V call is TRBV2, the J call TRBJ2-2, with TRBD1 identical over 7 bases. J gave up 0 bases and V 10 bases, and 8 bases lay outside the gene matches. The CDR3 loop spans 15 amino acids. The germline V gene encodes CDR1 SNHLY and CDR2 FYNNEI. Written as DNA, the CDR3 is TGTGCCACCGACCCGGGGACAGCGAACACCGGGGAGCTGTTTTTT. Residues: CATDPGTANTGELFF.

The CDR3 spells CASSLTRRDTIYGYTF. The CDR3 nucleotides are TGTGCCAGCAGTCTGACACGGAGAGATACTATCTATGGCTACACCTTC. The V gene is TRBV12-3 or TRBV12-4, the J gene TRBJ1-2; D call uncertain. Trimming took 5 bases from V and 4 from J, leaving 20 bases between them. The CDR3 is 16 residues long.

The chain combines TRBV7-9 with TRBJ2-7, with 7 bases identical to TRBD1. Per the germline V gene, CDR1 is SEHNR and CDR2 is FQNEAQ (reference sequence). This CDR3 has 12 amino acids. The junction had 7 bases not matched to a gene; V was cut back by 3 bases and J by 11 bases. The CDR3 nucleotides are TGTGCCAGCAGCTTGGTCACAGGGGCGGAGTACTTC. It yields the protein CASSLVTGAEYF. Filled out from reference TRBV7-9 and TRBJ2-7, the complete variable domain reads DTGVSQNPRHKITKRGQNVTFRCDPISEHNRLYWYRQTLGQGPEFLTYFQNEAQLEKSRLLSDRFSAERPKGSFSTLEIQRTEQGDSAMYLCASSLVTGAEYFGPGTRLTVT.

As to this clonotype: A much larger clone lies a single base off, so this may be a read error. This chain joins TRBV2 and TRBJ1-4; 9 positions agree with TRBD1. Germline lookup yields CDR1 SNHLY and CDR2 FYNNEI. The CDR3 consists of 16 residues. With 7 bases clipped from V and 1 base from J, the junction kept 7 bases outside the gene matches. CDR3 protein: CASTRDRAVTNEKLFF. The CDR3 DNA reads as TGTGCCAGCACCCGGGACAGGGCCGTAACTAATGAAAAACTGTTTTTT.

The chain couples TRBV6-5 to TRBJ1-1; TRBD1 is a possible D gene (5 bases). Germline assignment: CDR1 MNHEY and CDR2 SVGAGI. The CDR3 is made up of 15 amino acids. Trimming took off 6 bases at V and 0 bases at J, with 14 bases between the two ends. The CDR3 DNA reads as TGTGCCAGCAGCTCCGTGACAGCCATGAACACTGAAGCTTTCTTT. It yields the protein CASSSVTAMNTEAFF.

There are a few counts of this clonotype. This chain uses TRBV11-2 with TRBJ1-2, with D unresolved. CDR1 is SGHAT and CDR2 is FQNNGV in the germline V gene. This CDR3 spans 13 amino acids. V lost 5 bases to trimming and J lost 6 bases, with 13 bases between them. The CDR3 DNA sequence: TGTGCCAGCAGCCCTCCTCTTTGGAATGGCTACACCTTC. Protein product: CASSPPLWNGYTF.

There are many counts of this clonotype. V and J are TRBV28 and TRBJ1-5; D unresolved. Germline-derived CDR1 and CDR2 are MDHEN and SYDVKM. The V gene lost 4 bases and the J gene lost 5 bases, with 15 bases spanning the gap. CDR3 length: 15 amino acids. The CDR3, as DNA: TGTGCCAGCAGTTACCGTTTCCTAGGCGATCAGCCCCAGCATTTT. Translation: CASSYRFLGDQPQHF.

With respect to this clonotype: The germline gene is not matched at one end of the junction; a read error may be the cause. The chain recombines TRBV30 with TRBJ2-7; no clear D. Germline CDR1 is GTSNPN and CDR2 is SVGIG (reference sequence). The CDR3 sequence is 13 residues long. CDR3 bases: TGTGCCTGGAGTGTTTCCTTGCGAGTCGAGCAGAACTTC. Its translation: CAWSVSLRVEQNF.

This clonotype was seen only a few times. The rearrangement links TRBV6-5 to TRBJ2-6; 7 bases agree with TRBD2. In germline, CDR1 is MNHEY, CDR2 SVGAGI. Losses at the gene ends were 1 base for V and 0 bases for J; bases not matched to a gene: 6. CDR3 length equals 18 residues. The CDR3: CASSYWLAEDSGANVLTF. DNA of the CDR3: TGTGCCAGCAGTTACTGGCTAGCGGAAGACTCTGGGGCCAACGTCCTGACTTTC.

The table lists this clonotype with many counts. This chain links TRBV6-5 with TRBJ2-7; D is unclear. This CDR3 spans 11 amino acids. The V gene lost 8 bases and the J gene lost 0 bases, with 5 bases spanning the gap. CDR1 MNHEY and CDR2 SVGAGI come from the germline V gene. Here the CDR3 reads CASGFSYEQYF. The CDR3 region has the DNA TGTGCCAGCGGATTCTCCTACGAGCAGTACTTC.

This clonotype was seen a few times. The V and J genes are TRBV11-2 and TRBJ2-7; D gene ambiguous. The V and J ends lost 5 bases and 0 bases respectively, with 14 bases between them. Germline V lookup: CDR1 SGHAT, CDR2 FQNNGV. This CDR3 is built from 15 residues. DNA for the CDR3: TGTGCCAGCAGCCAAGGGCACTGGAGCTCCTACGAGCAGTACTTC. Its protein is CASSQGHWSSYEQYF.